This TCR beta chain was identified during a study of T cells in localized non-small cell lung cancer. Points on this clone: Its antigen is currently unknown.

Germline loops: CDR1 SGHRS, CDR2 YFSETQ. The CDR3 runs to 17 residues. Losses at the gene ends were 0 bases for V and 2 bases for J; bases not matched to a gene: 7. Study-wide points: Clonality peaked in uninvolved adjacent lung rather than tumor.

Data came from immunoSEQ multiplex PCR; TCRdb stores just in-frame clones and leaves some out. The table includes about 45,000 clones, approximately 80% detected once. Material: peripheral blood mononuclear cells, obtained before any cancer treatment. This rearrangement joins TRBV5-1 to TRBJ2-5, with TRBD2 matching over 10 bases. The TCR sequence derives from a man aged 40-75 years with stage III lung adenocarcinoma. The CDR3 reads CASSLVLAGDRQETQYF. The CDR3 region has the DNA TGCGCCAGCAGCTTGGTGCTAGCGGGGGACCGACAAGAGACCCAGTACTTC.